The sequence of this T cell receptor beta chain was determined in a study of T cell changes during pregnancy in multiple sclerosis. The ends were cut back, 0 bases at V and 3 bases at J, with 5 bases in the middle. This CDR3 has 14 amino acids. Germline V gene sequence: CDR1 MNHEY, CDR2 SVGAGI. Produced via immunoSEQ multiplex PCR; TCRdb's table is partial and in-frame only. The table lists more than 85,000 clones, just over 90% of them singletons. The receptor was derived from a female donor in good health, enrolled as a control in a pregnancy study. This sequence joins TRBV6-5 and TRBJ1-4; D remains ambiguous. The input for sequencing was peripheral blood, taken in the third trimester of pregnancy. The CDR3 nucleotides read TGTGCCAGCAGTTACTCATCCGCTAATGAAAAACTGTTTTTT. It specifies CASSYSSANEKLFF.